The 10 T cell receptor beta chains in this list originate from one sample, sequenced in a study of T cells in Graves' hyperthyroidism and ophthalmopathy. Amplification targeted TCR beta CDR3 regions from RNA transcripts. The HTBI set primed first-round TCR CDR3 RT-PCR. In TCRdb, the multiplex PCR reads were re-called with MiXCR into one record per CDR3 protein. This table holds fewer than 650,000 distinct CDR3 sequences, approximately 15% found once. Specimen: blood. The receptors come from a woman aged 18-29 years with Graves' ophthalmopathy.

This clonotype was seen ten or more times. In DNA, the CDR3 is TGTGCCAGCAGTTTTATCGATTCACCCCTCCACTTT. Translation: CASSFIDSPLHF. This chain connects TRBV12-3 or TRBV12-4 to TRBJ1-6, with D unclear. Trimming took 3 bases from V and 8 from J, leaving 5 bases between them. This CDR3 spans 12 amino acids.

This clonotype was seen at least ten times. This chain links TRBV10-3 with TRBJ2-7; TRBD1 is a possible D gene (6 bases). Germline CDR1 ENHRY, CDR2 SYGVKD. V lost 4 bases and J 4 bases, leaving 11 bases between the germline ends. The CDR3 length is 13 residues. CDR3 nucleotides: TGTGCCATCAGTGCGGACAGACGGTACGAGCAGTACTTC. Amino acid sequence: CAISADRRYEQYF.

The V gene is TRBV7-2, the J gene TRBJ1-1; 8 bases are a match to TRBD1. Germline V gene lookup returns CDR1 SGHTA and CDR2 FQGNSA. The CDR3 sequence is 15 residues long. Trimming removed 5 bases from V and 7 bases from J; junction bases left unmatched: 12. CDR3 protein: CASSLPGQEVIEAFF. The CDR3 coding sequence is TGTGCCAGCAGCCTACCGGGACAGGAAGTGATTGAAGCTTTCTTT. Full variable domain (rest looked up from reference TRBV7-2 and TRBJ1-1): GAGVSQSPSNKVTEKGKDVELRCDPISGHTALYWYRQSLGQGLEFLIYFQGNSAPDKSGLPSDRFSAERTGGSVSTLTIQRTQQEDSAVYLCASSLPGQEVIEAFFGQGTRLTVV.

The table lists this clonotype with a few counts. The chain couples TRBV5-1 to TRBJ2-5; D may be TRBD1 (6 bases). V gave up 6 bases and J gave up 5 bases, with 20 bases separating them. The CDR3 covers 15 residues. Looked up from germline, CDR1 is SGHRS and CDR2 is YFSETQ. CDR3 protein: CASTLLKQGFETQYF. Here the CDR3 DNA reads TGCGCCAGCACGCTTCTGAAACAGGGTTTCGAGACCCAGTACTTC.

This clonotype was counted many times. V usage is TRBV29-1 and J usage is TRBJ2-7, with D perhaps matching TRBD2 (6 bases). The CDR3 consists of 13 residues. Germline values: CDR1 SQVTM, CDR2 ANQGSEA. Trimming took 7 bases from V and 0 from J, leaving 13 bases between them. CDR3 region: CSASIGSSYEQYF. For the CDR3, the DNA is TGCAGCGCGTCGATCGGGAGCTCCTACGAGCAGTACTTC.

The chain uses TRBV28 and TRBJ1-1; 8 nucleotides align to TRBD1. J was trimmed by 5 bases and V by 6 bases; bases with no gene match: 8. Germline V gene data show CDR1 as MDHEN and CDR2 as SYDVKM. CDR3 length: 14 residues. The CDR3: CASRSSGGATEAFF. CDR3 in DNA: TGTGCCAGCAGGAGCTCAGGGGGCGCGACTGAAGCTTTCTTT. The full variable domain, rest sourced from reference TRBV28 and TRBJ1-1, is DVKVTQSSRYLVKRTGEKVFLECVQDMDHENMFWYRQDPGLGLRLIYFSYDVKMKEKGDIPEGYSVSREKKERFSLILESASTNQTSMYLCASRSSGGATEAFFGQGTRLTVV.

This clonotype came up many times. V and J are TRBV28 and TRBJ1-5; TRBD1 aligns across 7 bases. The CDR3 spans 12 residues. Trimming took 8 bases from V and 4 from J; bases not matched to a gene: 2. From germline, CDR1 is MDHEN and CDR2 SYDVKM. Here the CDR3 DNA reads TGTGCCAGCCACAGGGGTAATCAGCCCCAGCATTTT. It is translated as CASHRGNQPQHF. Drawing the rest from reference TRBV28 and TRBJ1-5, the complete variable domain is DVKVTQSSRYLVKRTGEKVFLECVQDMDHENMFWYRQDPGLGLRLIYFSYDVKMKEKGDIPEGYSVSREKKERFSLILESASTNQTSMYLCASHRGNQPQHFGDGTRLSIL.

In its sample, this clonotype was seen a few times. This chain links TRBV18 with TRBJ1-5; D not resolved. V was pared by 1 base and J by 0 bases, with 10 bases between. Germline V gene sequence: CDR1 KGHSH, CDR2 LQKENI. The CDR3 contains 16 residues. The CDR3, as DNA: TGTGCCAGCTCACCACAAGGGTCTATTAGCAATCAGCCCCAGCATTTT. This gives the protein CASSPQGSISNQPQHF.

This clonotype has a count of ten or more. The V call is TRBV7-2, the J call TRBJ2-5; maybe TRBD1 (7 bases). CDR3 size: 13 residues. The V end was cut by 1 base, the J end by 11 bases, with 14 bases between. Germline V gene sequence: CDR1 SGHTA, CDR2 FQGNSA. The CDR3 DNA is TGTGCCAGCAGCTTAGTGCGGGACAGACTACAGTACTTC. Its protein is CASSLVRDRLQYF.

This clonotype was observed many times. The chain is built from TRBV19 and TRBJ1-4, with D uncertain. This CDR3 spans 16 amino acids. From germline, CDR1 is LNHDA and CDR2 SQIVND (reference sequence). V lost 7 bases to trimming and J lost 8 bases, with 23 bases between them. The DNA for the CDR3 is TGTGCCAGTATGAGACGGGCAGCCGAGTTTGGCGAAAAACTGTTTTTT. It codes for CASMRRAAEFGEKLFF.